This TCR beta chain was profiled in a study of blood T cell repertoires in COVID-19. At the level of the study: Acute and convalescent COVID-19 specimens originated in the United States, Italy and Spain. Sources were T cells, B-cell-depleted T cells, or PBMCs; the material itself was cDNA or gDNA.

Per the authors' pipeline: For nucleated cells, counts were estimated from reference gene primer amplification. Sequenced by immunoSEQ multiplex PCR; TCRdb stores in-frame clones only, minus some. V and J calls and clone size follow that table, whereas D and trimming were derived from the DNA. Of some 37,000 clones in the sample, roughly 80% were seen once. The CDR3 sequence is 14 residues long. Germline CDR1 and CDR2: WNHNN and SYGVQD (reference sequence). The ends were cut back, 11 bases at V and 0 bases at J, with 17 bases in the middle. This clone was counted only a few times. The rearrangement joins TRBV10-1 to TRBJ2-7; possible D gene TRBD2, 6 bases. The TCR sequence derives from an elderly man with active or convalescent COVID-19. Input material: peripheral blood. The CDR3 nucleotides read TGCGCCGCACGGGACTGCAGAAGCTCCTACGAGCAGTACTTC. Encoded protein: CAARDCRSSYEQYF.